This T cell receptor beta chain emerged from a study of T cell repertoires in cytomegalovirus infection. Looking at the study overall: CMV infection together with matching HLA type was indicated by public TCR beta signatures. Overall study results and limits: CMV-specific TCR beta clonotypes restricted by HLA-C were the ones dominating the ex vivo response. Individuals carrying CMV plus the relevant HLA were identified by cumulative frequency of public TCR beta families.

TCRdb called the reads again in MiXCR, with one record for every CDR3 protein. The sample yields 200,000 or so distinct CDR3 sequences, under 30% seen once. Germline V gene sequence: CDR1 LNHDA, CDR2 SQIVND (reference sequence). With V trimmed by 7 bases and J by 1 base, 9 bases remained unmatched. This CDR3 is built from 15 residues. Of note for this clonotype: The antigen is not known.

Source material: PBMCs. The receptor's source is a human donor in good health (CMV status not recorded). Some clones in this sample may be carry-over from other donors' samples. The V and J genes are TRBV19 and TRBJ2-7, with 8 positions matching TRBD1. CDR3 nucleotide sequence: TGTGCCAGTACTGCCGGGACAGGTCCTTCCTACGAGCAGTACTTC. It is translated as CASTAGTGPSYEQYF.